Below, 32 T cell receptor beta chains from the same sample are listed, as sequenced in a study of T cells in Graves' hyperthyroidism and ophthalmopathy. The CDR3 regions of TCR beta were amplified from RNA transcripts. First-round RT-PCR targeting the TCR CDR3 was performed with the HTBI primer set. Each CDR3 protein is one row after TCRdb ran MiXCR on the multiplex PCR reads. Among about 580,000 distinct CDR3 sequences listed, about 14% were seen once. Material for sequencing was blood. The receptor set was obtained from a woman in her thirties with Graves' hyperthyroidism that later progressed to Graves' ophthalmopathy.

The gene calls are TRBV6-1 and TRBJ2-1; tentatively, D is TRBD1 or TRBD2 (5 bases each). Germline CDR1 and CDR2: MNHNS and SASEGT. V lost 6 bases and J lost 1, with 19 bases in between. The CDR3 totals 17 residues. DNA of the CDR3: TGTGCCAGCAGGCCCGGTATTGGGACGGGGTCCTACAATGAGCAGTTCTTC. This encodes CASRPGIGTGSYNEQFF.

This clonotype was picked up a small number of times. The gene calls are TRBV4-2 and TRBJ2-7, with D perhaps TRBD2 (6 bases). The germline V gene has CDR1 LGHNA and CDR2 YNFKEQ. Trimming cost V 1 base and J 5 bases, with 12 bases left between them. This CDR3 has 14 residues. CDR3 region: CASSQAGAIDEQYF. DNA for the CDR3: TGTGCCAGCAGCCAAGCGGGAGCCATCGACGAGCAGTACTTC.

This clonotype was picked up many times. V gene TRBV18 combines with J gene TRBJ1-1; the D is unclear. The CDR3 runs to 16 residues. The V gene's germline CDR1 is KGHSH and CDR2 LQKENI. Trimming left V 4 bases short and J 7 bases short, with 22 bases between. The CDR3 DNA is TGTGCCAGCTCACTGATGGACCCAAGAACCCTGGGTGAAGCTTTCTTT. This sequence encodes CASSLMDPRTLGEAFF.

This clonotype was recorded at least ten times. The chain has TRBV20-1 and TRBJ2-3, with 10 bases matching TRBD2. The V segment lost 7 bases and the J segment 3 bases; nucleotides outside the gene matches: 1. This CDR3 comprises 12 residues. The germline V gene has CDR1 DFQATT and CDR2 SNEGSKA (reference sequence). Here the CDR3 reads CSVSGRTDTQYF. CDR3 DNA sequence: TGCAGTGTTAGCGGGAGGACAGATACGCAGTATTTT.

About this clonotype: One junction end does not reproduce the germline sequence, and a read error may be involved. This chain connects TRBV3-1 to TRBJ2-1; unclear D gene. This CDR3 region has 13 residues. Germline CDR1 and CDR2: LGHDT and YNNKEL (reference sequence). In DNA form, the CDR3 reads TGTGCCAGCAGCCCCCGGGTCTACAGTGAGCAGTTCTTC. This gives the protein CASSPRVYSEQFF.

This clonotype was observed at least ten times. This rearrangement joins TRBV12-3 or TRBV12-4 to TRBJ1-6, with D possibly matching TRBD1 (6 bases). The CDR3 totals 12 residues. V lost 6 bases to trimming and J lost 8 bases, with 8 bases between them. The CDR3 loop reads CASRTGYSPLHF. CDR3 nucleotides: TGTGCCAGCAGGACAGGTTATTCACCCCTCCACTTT.

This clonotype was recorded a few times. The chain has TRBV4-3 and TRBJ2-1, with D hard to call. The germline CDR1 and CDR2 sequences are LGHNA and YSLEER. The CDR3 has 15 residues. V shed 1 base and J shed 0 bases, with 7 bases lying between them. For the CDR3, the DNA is TGCGCCAGCAGCCAAGCGGCGAGCTCCTACAATGAGCAGTTCTTC. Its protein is CASSQAASSYNEQFF.

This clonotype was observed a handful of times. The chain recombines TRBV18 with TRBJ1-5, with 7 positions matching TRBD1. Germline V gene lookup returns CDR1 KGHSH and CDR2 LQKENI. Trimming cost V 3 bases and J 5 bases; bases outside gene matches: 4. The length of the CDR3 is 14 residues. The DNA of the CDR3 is TGTGCCAGCTCACCCCGGGACAGTGATCAGCCCCAGCATTTT. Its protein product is CASSPRDSDQPQHF.

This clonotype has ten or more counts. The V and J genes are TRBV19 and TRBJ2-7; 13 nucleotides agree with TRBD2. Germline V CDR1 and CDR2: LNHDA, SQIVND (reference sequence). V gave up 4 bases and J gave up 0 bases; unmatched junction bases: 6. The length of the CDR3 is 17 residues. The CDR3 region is CASSTGTSGARSYEQYF. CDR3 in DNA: TGTGCCAGTAGTACCGGGACTAGCGGGGCCCGCTCCTACGAGCAGTACTTC.

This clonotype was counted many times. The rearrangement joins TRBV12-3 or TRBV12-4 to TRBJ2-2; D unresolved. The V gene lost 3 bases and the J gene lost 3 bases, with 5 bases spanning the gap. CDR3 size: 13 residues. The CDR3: CASSFRYTGELFF. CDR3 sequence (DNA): TGTGCCAGCAGTTTCCGGTACACCGGGGAGCTGTTTTTT.

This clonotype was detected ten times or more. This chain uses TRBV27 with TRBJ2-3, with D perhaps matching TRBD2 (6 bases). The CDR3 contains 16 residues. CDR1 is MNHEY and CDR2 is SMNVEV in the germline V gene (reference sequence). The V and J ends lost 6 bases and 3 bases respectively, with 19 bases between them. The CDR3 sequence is CASSHAAGGGTDTQYF. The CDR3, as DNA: TGTGCCAGCAGCCATGCAGCTGGGGGAGGTACAGATACGCAGTATTTT.

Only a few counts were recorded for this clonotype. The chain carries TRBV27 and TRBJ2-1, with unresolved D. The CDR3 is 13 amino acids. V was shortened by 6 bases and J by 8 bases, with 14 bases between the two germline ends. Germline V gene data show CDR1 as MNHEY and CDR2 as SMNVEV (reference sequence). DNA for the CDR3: TGTGCCAGCAGGGCAGGAGCCAACCATGAGCAGTTCTTC. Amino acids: CASRAGANHEQFF.

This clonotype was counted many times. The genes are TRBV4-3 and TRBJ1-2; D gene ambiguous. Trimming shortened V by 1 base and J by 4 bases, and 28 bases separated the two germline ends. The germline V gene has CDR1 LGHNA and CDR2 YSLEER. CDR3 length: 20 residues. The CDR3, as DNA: TGCGCCAGCAGCCAAGTGAAGTGGACGTCCGCGGTCCGCCGTGTCTATGGCTACACCTTC. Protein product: CASSQVKWTSAVRRVYGYTF.

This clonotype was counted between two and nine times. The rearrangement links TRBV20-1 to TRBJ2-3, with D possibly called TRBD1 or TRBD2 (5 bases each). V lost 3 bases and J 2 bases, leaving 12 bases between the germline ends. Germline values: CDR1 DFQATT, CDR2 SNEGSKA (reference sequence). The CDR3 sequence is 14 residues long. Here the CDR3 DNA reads TGCAGTGCTAGGGGACGGAACCTCACAGATACGCAGTATTTT. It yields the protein CSARGRNLTDTQYF.

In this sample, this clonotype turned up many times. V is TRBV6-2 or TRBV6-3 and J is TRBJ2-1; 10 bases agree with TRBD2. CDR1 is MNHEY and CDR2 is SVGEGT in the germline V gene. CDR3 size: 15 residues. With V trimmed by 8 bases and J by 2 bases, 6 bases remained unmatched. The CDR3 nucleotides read TGTGCCAGCCACCCTAGCGGGAGCACCTACAATGAGCAGTTCTTC. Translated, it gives CASHPSGSTYNEQFF.

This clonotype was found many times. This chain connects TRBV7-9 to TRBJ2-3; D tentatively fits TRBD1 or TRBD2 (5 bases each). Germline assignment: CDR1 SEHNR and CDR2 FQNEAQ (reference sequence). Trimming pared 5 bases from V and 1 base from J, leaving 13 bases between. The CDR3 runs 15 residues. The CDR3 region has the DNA TGTGCCAGCAGCCCCTCGGGACCACGCACAGATACGCAGTATTTT. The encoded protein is CASSPSGPRTDTQYF.

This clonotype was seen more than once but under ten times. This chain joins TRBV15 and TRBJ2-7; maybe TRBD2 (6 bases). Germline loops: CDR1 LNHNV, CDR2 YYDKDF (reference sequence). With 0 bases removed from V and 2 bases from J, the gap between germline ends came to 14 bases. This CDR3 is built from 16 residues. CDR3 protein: CATSRDKQAGTYEQYF. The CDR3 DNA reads TGTGCCACCAGCAGAGATAAGCAGGCGGGAACCTACGAGCAGTACTTC.

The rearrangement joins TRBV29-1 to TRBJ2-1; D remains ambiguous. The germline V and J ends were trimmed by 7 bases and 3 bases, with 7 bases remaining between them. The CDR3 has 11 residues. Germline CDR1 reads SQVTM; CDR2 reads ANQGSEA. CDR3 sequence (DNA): TGCAGCGCCCTATTCTACAATGAGCAGTTCTTC. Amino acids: CSALFYNEQFF.

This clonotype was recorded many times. The CDR3 nucleotides read TGTGCCAGCAGTCCGGGAGAAGGGCGAGGGTATGGCTACACCTTC. Translated, it gives CASSPGEGRGYGYTF. The chain is built from TRBV2 and TRBJ1-2; no clear D gene. This CDR3 spans 15 amino acids. Per the germline V gene, CDR1 is SNHLY and CDR2 is FYNNEI. With 5 bases removed from V and 5 bases from J, the gap between germline ends came to 18 bases.

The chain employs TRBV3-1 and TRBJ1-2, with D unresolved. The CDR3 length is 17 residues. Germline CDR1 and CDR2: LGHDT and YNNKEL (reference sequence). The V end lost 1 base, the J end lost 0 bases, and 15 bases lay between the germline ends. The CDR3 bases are TGTGCCAGCAGCCAAGGTCAGCAGAGGAAATCTAACTATGGCTACACCTTC. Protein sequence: CASSQGQQRKSNYGYTF.

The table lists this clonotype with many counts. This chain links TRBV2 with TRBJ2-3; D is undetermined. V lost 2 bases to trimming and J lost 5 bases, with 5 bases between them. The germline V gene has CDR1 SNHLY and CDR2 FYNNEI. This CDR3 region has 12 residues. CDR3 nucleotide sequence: TGTGCCAGCAGTGAATGGGGAGATACGCAGTATTTT. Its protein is CASSEWGDTQYF.

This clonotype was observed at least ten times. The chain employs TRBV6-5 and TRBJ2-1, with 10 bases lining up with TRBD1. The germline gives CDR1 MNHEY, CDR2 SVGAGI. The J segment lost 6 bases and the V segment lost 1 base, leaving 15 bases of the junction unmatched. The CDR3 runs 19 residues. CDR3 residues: CASSYLGRQGALPVNEQFF. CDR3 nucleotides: TGTGCCAGCAGTTACTTAGGTCGACAGGGGGCCTTACCAGTCAATGAGCAGTTCTTC.

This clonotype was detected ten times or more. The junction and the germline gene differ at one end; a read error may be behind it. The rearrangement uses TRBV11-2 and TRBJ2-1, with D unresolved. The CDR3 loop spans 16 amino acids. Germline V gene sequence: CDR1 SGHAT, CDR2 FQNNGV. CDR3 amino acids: CASSSPAFGSYNEQLF. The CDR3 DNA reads TGCGCCAGCAGTTCTCCAGCTTTCGGCTCCTACAATGAGCAGCTCTTC.

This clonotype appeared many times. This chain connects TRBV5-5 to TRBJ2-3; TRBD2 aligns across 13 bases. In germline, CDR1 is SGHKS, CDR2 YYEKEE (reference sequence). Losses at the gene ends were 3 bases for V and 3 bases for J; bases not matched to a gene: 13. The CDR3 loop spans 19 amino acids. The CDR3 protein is CASSSGLAGVRLKTDTQYF. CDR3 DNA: TGTGCCAGCAGCTCCGGACTAGCGGGAGTTCGGCTCAAGACAGATACGCAGTATTTT.

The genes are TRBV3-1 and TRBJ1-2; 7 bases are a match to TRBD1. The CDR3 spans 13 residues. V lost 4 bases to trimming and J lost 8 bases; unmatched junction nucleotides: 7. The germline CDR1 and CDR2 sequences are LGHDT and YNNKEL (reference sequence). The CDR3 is CASSRDRVGGYTF. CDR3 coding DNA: TGTGCCAGCAGCCGAGACAGGGTGGGAGGCTACACCTTC.

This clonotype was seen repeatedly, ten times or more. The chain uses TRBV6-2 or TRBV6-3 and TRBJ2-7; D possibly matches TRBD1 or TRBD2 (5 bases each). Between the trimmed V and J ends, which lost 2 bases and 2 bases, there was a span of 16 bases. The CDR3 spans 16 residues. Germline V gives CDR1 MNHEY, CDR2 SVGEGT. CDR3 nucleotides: TGTGCCAGCAGTTACCTCGGGACCAGGGCCACCTACGAGCAGTACTTC. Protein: CASSYLGTRATYEQYF.

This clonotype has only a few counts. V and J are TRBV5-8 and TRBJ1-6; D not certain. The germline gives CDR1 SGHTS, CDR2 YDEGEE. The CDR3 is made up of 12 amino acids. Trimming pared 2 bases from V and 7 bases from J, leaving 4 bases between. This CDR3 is CASSFDNSPLHF. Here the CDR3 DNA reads TGTGCCAGCAGCTTTGACAATTCACCCCTCCACTTT.

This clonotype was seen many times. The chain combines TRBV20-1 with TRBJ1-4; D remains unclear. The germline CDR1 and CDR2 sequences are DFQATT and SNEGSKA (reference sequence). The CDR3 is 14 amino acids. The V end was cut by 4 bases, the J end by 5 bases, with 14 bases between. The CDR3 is CSAIIPGGNEKLFF. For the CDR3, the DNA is TGCAGTGCTATCATCCCGGGAGGGAATGAAAAACTGTTTTTT.

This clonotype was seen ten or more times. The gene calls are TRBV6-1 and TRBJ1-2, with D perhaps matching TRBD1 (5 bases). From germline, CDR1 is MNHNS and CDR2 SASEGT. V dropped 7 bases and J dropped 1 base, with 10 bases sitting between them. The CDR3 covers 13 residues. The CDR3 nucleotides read TGTGCCAGCACGGGACGGGTTAACTATGGCTACACCTTC. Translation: CASTGRVNYGYTF.

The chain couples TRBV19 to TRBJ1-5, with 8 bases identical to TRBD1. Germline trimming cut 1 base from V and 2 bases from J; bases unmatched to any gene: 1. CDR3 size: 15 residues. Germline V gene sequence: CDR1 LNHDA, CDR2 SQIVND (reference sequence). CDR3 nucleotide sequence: TGTGCCAGTAGTATAGGGACAGGGCGCAATCAGCCCCAGCATTTT. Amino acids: CASSIGTGRNQPQHF.

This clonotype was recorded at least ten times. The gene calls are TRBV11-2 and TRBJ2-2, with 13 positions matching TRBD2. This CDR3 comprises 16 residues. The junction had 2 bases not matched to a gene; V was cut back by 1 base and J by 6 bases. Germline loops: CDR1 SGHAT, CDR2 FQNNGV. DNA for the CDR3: TGTGCCAGCAGCTTAGGGACTAGCGGGAGACCCGGGGAGCTGTTTTTT. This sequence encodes CASSLGTSGRPGELFF.

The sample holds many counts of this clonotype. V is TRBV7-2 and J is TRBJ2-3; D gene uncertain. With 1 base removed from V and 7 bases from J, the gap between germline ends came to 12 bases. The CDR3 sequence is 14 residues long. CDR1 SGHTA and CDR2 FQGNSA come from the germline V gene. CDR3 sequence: CASSLEVSGNTQYF. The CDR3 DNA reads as TGTGCCAGCAGCTTAGAGGTTTCTGGAAATACGCAGTATTTT. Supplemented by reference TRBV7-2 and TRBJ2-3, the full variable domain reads GAGVSQSPSNKVTEKGKDVELRCDPISGHTALYWYRQSLGQGLEFLIYFQGNSAPDKSGLPSDRFSAERTGGSVSTLTIQRTQQEDSAVYLCASSLEVSGNTQYFGPGTRLTVL.